The subject of this entry is one TCR beta chain. The sample originates from a study of blood T cell repertoires in COVID-19. Study context: Acute and convalescent COVID-19 samples came from the United States, Italy and Spain. PBMCs, B-cell-depleted T cells, or T cells were the source of the cDNA or gDNA that made up the material.

Source study methods: Estimated nucleated cell counts came from reference gene primer amplification. TCRdb's table, derived via immunoSEQ multiplex PCR, lists solely in-frame clones and lacks some. V and J calls and clone size are copied from that table; D and trimming were computed from the DNA. The sample lists 170,000 or so clones, 65% to 85% occurring once. Material for sequencing was peripheral blood. This clonotype was sampled from a woman aged 60-75 years with acute or convalescent COVID-19.

The CDR3, as DNA: TGTGCCAGCAGCTTAGACGAGCCCGGGGAGCTGTTTTTT. Translation: CASSLDEPGELFF. The chain combines TRBV11-3 with TRBJ2-2; D is uncertain. V was cut by 0 bases and J by 6 bases, with 5 bases left in between. CDR1 and CDR2 (germline): SGHNT, YENEEA. CDR3 length: 13 amino acids.